The sample holds one count of the clone carrying this TCR beta chain. The antigen remains unidentified. Sequenced by immunoSEQ multiplex PCR; TCRdb stores in-frame clones only, minus some. The sample lists a few million clones; around nine tenths were seen once. The data derive from a study of shared clonotypes between healthy human individuals. Study-level results: Naive subsets tended to show greater estimated richness than memory subsets.

All donors qualified as healthy HIV-negative adults and had experienced no recent acute infections or vaccinations. Nashville, Tennessee was home to all donors, who were Caucasian adults. The sample consisted of naive CD4+ T cells sorted from blood. Subset here: CD45RA+ positively selected. The receptor was derived from a man younger than 35 in good health.

CDR3 in amino acids: CATSSLAGGPFYIQYF. CDR3 coding DNA: TGTGCCACCAGCAGTCTAGCGGGAGGGCCGTTCTACATTCAGTACTTC. This sequence joins TRBV15 and TRBJ2-4; the match to TRBD2 covers 12 bases. The CDR3 has 16 residues. CDR1 LNHNV and CDR2 YYDKDF come from the germline V gene (reference sequence). V was clipped by 3 bases and J by 8 bases; unmatched bases: 8.